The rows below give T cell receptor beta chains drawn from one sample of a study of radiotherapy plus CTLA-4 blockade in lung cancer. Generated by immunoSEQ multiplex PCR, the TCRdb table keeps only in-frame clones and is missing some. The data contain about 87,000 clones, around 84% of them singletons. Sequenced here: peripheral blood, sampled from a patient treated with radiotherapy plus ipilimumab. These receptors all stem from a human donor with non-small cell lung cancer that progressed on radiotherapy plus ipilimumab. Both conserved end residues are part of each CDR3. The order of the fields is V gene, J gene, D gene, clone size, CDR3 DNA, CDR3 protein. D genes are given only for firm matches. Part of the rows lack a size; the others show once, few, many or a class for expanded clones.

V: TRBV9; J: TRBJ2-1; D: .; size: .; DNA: TGTGCCAGCAGCGTAACTACGGTCTACAATGAGCAGTTCTTC; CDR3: CASSVTTVYNEQFF
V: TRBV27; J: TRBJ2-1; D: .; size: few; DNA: TGTGCCAGCAGTTTATCGAGAGGGGACAACTCCTACAATGAGCAGTTCTTC; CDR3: CASSLSRGDNSYNEQFF
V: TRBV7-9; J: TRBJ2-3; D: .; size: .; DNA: TGTGCCACTAAGGGGAACACAGATACGCAGTATTTT; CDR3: CATKGNTDTQYF
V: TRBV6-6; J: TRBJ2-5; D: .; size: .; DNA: TGTGCCAGCAGTCCCCCATTAGAGCGGAAAGAGACCCAGTACTTC; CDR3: CASSPPLERKETQYF
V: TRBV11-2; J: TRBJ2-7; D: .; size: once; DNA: TGTGCCAGCAGCTCAGGGGGGGCAGAGAAGATCTACGAGCAGTACTTC; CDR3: CASSSGGAEKIYEQYF
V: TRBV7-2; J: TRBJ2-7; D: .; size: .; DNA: TGTGCCAGCAGCTTAGCGGCAGGAACACACTTCTCCTACGAGCAGTACTTC; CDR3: CASSLAAGTHFSYEQYF
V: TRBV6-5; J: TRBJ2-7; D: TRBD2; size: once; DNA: TGTGCCAGCAGTCGAGCGGGAGCCTACGAGCAGTACTTC; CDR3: CASSRAGAYEQYF
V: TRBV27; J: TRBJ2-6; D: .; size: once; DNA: TGTGCCAGCAGTTTATTGGTGGGGGGACTCTCTGGGGCCAACGTCCTGACTTTC; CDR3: CASSLLVGGLSGANVLTF
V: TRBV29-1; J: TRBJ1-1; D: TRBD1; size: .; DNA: TGCAGCGTAAGACAGGGGGGGATCACTGAAGCTTTCTTT; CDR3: CSVRQGGITEAFF
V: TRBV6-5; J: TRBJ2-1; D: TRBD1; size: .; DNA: TGTGCCAGCAGGACAGGGGGTACCTACAATGAGCAGTTCTTC; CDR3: CASRTGGTYNEQFF
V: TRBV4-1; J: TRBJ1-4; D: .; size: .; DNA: TGCGCCAGCAGCCAAGACTGGTCCAATAAGTTTTTT; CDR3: CASSQDWSNKFF
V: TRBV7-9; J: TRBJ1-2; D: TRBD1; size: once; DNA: TGTGCCAGCAGCCCGCTCCCTTCCGCCGGGACAGGGGCTTTCTATGGCTACACCTTC; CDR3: CASSPLPSAGTGAFYGYTF
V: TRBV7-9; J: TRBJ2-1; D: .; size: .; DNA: TGTGCCAGCAGCTCCTGGGACCGCCCCGAGGGCAATGAGCAGTTCTTC; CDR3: CASSSWDRPEGNEQFF
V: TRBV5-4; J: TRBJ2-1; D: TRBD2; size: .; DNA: TGTGCCAGCAGCTGGACTAGCGGAGAAACCTACAATGAGCAGTTCTTC; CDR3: CASSWTSGETYNEQFF
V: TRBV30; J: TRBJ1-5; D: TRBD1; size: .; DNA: TGTGCCTGGAGTGTACAGCGGACAGGGGTCACCCAGCCCCAGCATTTT; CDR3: CAWSVQRTGVTQPQHF
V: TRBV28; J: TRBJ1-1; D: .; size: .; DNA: TGTGCCAGCAGTTTATCGACGAACACTGAAGCTTTCTTT; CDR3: CASSLSTNTEAFF
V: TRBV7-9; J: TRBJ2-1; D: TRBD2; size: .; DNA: TGTGCCAGCAGGGTAGCGGGGAGCGGGAGGGTTTGGGATGAGCAGTTCTTC; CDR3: CASRVAGSGRVWDEQFF
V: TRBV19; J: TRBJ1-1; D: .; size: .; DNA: TGTGCCAGTAGTTACGCGAACACTGAAGCTTTCTTT; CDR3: CASSYANTEAFF
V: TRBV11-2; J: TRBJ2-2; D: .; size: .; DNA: TGTGCCAGCAGCTTAGAGTCGGCCGGGGAGCTGTTTTTT; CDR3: CASSLESAGELFF
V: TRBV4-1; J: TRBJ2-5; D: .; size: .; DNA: TGCGCCAGCAGCCAAGGTGACAGGAGGGGAGAGACCCAGTACTTC; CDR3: CASSQGDRRGETQYF
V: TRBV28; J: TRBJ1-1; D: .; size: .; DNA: TGTGCCAGCAGCTTAAGGGGGGCTGAAGCTTTCTTT; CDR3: CASSLRGAEAFF
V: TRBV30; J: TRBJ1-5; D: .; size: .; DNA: TGTGCCTGGACTCCTAAGGGCCCTAGCAATCAGCCCCAGCATTTT; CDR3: CAWTPKGPSNQPQHF
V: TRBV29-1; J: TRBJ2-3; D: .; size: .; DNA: TGCAGCGGAAGTCAGGGGAGCACAGATACGCAGTATTTT; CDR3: CSGSQGSTDTQYF
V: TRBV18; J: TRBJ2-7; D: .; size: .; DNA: TGTGCCAGCCCACCTATCCGGGACCACTACGAGCAGTACTTC; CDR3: CASPPIRDHYEQYF
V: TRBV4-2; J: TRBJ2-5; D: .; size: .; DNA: TGTGCCAGCAGCCAAGAATGGGGGATCCAAGAGACCCAGTACTTC; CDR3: CASSQEWGIQETQYF
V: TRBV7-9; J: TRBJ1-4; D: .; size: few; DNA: TGTGCCAGCAGCTTAGGTACAACTAATGAAAAACTGTTTTTT; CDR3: CASSLGTTNEKLFF
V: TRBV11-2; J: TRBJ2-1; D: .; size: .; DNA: TGTGCCAGCAGCCTCCGGGCCGAGCAGTTCTTC; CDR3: CASSLRAEQFF
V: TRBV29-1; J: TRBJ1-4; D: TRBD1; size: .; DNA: TGCAGCGTGGCACAGGGGGCAACTAATGAAAAACTGTTTTTT; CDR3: CSVAQGATNEKLFF
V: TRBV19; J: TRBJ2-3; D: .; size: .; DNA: TGTGCCAGTAGCCCGGACAGTGGGAGCACAGATACGCAGTATTTT; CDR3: CASSPDSGSTDTQYF
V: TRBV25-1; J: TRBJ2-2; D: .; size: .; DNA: TGTGCCAGCAGTGAATCGGGCCTCGGGGAGCTGTTTTTT; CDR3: CASSESGLGELFF
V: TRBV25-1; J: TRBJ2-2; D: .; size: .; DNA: TGTGCCAGCAGTGATGGGGGAAACACCGGGGAGCTGTTTTTT; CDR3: CASSDGGNTGELFF
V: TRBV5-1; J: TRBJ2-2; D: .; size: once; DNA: TGCGCCAGCAGACAGGGACCACTCACCGGGGAGCTGTTTTTT; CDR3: CASRQGPLTGELFF
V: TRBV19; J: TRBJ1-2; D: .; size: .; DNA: TGTGCCTCCGCGGACGGAGGCTATGGCTACACCTTC; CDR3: CASADGGYGYTF
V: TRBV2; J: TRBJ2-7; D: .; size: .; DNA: TGTGCCAGCACCCAAGATTGGGGGGCGCTTAACTACGAGCAGTACTTC; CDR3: CASTQDWGALNYEQYF
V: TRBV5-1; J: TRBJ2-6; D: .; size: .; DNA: TGCGCCAGCAGCGTTGTCTCTGGGGCCAACGTCCTGACTTTC; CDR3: CASSVVSGANVLTF
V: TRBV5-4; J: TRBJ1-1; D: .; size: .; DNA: TGTGCCAGCAGCTTGGCCGCACTGAACACTGAAGCTTTCTTT; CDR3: CASSLAALNTEAFF
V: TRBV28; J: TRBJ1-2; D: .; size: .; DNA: TGTGCCAGCAGTTTATTCCTGCTTGCCTATGGCTACACCTTC; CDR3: CASSLFLLAYGYTF
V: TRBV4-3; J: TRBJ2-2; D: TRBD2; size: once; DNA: TGCGCCAGCAGCCAGGCGGGAGCCGGGGAGCTGTTTTTT; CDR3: CASSQAGAGELFF
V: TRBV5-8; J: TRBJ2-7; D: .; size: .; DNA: TGTGCCAGCAGCTCCATAGGGGGCGCGGAGCGGGGGTACGAGCAGTACTTC; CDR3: CASSSIGGAERGYEQYF
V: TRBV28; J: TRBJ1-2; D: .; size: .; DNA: TGTGCCACCCAACAGGGTTCCTATGGCTACACCTTC; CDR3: CATQQGSYGYTF
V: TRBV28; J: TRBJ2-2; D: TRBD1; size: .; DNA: TGTGCCAGCAGTTTAGCCAGACAGGGTGCCGGGGAGCTGTTTTTT; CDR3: CASSLARQGAGELFF
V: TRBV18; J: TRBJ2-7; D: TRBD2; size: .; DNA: TGTGCCAGCTCGCTGGCGGGAGAATCCTACGAGCAGTACTTC; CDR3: CASSLAGESYEQYF
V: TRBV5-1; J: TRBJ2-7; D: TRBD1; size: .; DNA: TGCGCCAGCAGCTTGGGACAGGGGGCTGTGTACGAGCAGTACTTC; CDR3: CASSLGQGAVYEQYF
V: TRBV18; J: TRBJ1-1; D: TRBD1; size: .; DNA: TGTGCCAGCTCACCGATGGGACAGACAAACACTGAAGCTTTCTTT; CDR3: CASSPMGQTNTEAFF
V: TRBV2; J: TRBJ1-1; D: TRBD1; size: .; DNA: TGTGCCAGCAGTGATCGGGAGACAGGGGCCGCGAGGACTGAAGCTTTCTTT; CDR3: CASSDRETGAARTEAFF
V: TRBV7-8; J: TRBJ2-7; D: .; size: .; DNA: TGTGCCAGCAGCCAGGCCAGCTACGAGCAGTACTTC; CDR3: CASSQASYEQYF
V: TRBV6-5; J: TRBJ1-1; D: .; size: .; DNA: TGTGCCAGCAGTTACGGGGAAAGGAACACTGAAGCTTTCTTT; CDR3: CASSYGERNTEAFF
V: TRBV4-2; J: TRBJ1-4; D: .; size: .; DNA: TGTGCCAGCAGCCATCCACCGGGCAGGGGAGCTAATGAAAAACTGTTTTTT; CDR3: CASSHPPGRGANEKLFF
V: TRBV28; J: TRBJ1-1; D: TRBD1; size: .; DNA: TGTGCCAGCAGAGACAGGGTGACTGAAGCTTTCTTT; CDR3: CASRDRVTEAFF